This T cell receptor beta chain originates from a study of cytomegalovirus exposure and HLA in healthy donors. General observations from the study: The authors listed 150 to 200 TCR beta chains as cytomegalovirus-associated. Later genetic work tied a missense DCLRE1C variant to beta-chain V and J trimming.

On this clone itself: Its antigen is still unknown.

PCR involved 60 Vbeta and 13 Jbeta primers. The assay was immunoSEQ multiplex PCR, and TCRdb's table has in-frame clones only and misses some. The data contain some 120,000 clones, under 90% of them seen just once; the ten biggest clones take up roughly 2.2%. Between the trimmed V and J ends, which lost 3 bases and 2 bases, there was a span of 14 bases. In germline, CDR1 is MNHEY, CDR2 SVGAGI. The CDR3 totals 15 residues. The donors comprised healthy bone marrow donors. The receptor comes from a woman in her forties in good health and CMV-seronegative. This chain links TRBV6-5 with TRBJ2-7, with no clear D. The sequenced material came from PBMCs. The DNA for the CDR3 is TGTGCCAGCAGTTATCTTCGGGTCAGTGCCTACGAGCAGTACTTC. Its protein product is CASSYLRVSAYEQYF.